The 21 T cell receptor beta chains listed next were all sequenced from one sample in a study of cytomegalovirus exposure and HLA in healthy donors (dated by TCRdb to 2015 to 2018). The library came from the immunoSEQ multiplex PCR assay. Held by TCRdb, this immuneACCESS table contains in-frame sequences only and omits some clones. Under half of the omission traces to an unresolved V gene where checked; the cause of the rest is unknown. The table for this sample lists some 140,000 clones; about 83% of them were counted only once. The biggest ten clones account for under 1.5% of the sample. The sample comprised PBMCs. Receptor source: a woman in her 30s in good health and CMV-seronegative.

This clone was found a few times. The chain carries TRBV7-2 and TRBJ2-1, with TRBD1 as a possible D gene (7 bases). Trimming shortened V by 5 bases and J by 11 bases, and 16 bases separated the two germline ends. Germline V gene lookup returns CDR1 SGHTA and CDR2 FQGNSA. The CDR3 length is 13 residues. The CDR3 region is CASSGDREEKQFF. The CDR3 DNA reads TGTGCCAGCAGCGGCGACAGGGAGGAGAAGCAGTTCTTC.

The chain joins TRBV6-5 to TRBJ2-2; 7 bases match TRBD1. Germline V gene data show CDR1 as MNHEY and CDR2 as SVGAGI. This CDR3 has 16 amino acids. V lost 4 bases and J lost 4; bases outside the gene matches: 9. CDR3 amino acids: CASSLRRQGGTGELFF. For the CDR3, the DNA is TGTGCCAGCAGTTTACGTCGACAGGGCGGCACCGGGGAGCTGTTTTTT.

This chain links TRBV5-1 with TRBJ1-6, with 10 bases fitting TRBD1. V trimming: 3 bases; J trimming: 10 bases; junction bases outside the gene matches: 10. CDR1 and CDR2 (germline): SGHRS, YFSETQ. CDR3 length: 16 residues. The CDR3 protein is CASSSGQGGSGSPLHF. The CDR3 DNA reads TGCGCCAGCAGCTCAGGACAGGGGGGTTCAGGATCACCCCTCCACTTT.

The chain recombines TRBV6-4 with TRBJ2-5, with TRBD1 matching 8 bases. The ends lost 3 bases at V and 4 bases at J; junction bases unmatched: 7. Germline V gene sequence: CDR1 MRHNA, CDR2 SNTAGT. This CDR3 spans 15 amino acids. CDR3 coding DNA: TGTGCCAGCAGTGAAGGGCCAGGGGGCGGAGAGACCCAGTACTTC. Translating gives CASSEGPGGGETQYF.

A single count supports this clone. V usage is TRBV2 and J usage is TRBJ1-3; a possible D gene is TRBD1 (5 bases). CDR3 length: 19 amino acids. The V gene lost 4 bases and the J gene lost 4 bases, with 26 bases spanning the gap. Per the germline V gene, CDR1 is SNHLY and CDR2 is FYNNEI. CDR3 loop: CASSALGGYAKTRGNTIYF. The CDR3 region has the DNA TGTGCCAGCAGTGCCCTTGGGGGGTACGCGAAAACACGGGGAAACACCATATATTTT.

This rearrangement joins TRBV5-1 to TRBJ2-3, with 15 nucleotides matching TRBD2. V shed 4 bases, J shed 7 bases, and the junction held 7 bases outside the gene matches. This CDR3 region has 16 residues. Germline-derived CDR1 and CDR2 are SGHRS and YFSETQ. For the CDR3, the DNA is TGCGCCAGCAGCCTGCCCGGACTAGCGGGGGGGAATACGCAGTATTTT. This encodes CASSLPGLAGGNTQYF.

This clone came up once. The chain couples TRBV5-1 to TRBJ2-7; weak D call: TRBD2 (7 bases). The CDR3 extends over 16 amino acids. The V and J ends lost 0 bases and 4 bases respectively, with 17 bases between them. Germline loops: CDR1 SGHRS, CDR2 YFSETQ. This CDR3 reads CASSLGGGGAGYEQYF. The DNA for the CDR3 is TGCGCCAGCAGCTTGGGGGGAGGGGGAGCTGGTTACGAGCAGTACTTC.

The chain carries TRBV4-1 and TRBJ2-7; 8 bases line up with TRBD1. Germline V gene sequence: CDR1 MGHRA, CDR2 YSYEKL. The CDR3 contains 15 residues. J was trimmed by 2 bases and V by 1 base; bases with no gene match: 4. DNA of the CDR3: TGCGCCAGCAGCCAAGGATACAGGGGGGCCTACGAGCAGTACTTC. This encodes CASSQGYRGAYEQYF.

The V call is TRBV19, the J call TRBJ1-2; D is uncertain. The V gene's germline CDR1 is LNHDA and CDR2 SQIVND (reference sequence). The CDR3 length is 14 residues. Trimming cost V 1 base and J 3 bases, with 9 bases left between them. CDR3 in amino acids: CASSIVGVHYGYTF. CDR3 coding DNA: TGTGCCAGTAGTATAGTGGGAGTGCACTATGGCTACACCTTC.

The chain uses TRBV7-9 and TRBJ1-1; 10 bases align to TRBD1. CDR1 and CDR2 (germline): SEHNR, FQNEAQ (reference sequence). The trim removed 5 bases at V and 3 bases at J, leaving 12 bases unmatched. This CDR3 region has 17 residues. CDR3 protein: CASSSTRDRGVYTEAFF. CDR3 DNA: TGTGCCAGCAGCAGTACTCGGGACAGGGGTGTGTACACTGAAGCTTTCTTT.

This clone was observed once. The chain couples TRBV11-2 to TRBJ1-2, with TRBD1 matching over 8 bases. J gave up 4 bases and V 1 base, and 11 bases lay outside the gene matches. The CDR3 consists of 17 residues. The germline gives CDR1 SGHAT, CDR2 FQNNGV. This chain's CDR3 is CASSLAATGEPLYGYTF. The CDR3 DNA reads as TGTGCCAGCAGCTTAGCCGCGACAGGGGAGCCCCTCTATGGCTACACCTTC.

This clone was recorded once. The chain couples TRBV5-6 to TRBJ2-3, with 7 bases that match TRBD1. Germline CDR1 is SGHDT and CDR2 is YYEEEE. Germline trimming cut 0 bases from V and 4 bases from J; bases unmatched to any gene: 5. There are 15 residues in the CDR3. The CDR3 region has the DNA TGTGCCAGCAGCTTGGACAGGGGTGTGTCAGATACGCAGTATTTT. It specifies CASSLDRGVSDTQYF.

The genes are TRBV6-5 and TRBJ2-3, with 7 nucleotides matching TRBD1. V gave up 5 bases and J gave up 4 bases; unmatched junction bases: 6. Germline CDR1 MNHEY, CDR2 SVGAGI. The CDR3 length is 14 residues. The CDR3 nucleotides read TGTGCCAGCAGTCGCCGACAGGGACCAGATACGCAGTATTTT. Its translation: CASSRRQGPDTQYF.

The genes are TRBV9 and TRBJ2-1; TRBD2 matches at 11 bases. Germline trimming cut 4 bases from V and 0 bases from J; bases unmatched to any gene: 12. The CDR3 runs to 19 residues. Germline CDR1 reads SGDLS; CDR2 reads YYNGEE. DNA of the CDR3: TGTGCCAGCAGCCCCCGATTTGGGACTAGCGGTAGCTCCTACAATGAGCAGTTCTTC. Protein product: CASSPRFGTSGSSYNEQFF.

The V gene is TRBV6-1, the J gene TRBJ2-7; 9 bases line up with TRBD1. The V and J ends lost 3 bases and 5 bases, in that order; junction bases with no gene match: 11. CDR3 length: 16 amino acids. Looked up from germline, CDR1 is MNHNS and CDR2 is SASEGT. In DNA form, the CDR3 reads TGTGCCAGCAGTGAGTTGGCCGGGACAGGGCAGGACGAGCAGTACTTC. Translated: CASSELAGTGQDEQYF.

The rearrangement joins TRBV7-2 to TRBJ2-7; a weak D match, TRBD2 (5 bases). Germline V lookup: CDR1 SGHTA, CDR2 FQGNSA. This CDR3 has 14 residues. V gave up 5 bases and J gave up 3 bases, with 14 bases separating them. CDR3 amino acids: CASSIGLGGYEQYF. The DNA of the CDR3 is TGTGCCAGCAGCATTGGACTGGGTGGCTACGAGCAGTACTTC.

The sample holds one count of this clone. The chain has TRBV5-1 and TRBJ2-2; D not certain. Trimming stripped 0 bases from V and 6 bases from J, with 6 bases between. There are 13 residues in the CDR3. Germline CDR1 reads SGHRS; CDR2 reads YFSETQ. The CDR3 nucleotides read TGCGCCAGCAGCTTGGGTCCCGCCGGGGAGCTGTTTTTT. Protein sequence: CASSLGPAGELFF.

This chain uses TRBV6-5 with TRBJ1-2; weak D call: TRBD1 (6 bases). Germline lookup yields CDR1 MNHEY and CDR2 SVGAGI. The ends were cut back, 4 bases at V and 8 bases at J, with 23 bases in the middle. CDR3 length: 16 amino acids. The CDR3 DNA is TGTGCCAGCAGTTTAGGGACCGGGGGGGCTTCCGGAGGCTACACCTTC. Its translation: CASSLGTGGASGGYTF.

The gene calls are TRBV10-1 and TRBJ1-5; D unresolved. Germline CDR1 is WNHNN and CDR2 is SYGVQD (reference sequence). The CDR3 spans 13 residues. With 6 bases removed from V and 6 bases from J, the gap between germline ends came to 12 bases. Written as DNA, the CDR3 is TGCGCCAGCAGCGAAGCCCTCGGTCAGCCCCAGCATTTT. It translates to CASSEALGQPQHF.

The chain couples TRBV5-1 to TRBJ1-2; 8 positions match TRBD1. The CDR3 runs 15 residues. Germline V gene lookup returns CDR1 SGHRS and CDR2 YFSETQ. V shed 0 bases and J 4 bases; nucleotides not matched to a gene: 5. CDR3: CASSLAGGEAYGYTF. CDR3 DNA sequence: TGCGCCAGCAGCTTGGCAGGGGGCGAGGCCTATGGCTACACCTTC.

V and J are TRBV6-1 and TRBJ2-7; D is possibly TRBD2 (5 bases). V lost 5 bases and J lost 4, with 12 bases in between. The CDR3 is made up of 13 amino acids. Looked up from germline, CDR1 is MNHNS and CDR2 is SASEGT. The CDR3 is CASSLTPGYEQYF. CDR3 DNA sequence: TGTGCCAGCAGTTTAACCCCGGGATACGAGCAGTACTTC.